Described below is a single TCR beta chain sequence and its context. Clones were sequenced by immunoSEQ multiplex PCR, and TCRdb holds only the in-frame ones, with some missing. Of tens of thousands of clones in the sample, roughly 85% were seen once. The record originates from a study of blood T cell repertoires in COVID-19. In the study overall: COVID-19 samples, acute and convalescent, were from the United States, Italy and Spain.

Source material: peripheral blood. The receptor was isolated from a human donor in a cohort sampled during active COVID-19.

CDR3 loop: CASSYSGTSGVLKTQYF. As DNA, the CDR3 is TGTGCCAGCAGTTACTCAGGGACTAGCGGTGTGTTAAAGACCCAGTACTTC. The chain combines TRBV6-2 or TRBV6-3 with TRBJ2-5, with 11 nucleotides matching TRBD2. V was pared by 0 bases and J by 6 bases, with 9 bases of the junction left unmatched. This CDR3 comprises 17 residues. Germline values: CDR1 MNHEY, CDR2 SVGEGT.